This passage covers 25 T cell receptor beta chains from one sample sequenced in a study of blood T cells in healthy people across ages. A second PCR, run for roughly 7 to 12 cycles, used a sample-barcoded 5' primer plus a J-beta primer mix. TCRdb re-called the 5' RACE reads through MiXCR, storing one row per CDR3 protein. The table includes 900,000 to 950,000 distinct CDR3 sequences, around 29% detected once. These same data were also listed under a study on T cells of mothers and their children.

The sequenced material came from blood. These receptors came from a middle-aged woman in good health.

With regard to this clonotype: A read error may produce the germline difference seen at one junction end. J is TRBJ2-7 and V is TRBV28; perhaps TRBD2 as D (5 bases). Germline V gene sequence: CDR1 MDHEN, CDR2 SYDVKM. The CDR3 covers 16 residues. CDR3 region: CTSSLFRLRDSYEQYF. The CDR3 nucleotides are TGTACCAGCAGTTTATTCCGCCTACGGGACTCCTACGAGCAGTACTTC.

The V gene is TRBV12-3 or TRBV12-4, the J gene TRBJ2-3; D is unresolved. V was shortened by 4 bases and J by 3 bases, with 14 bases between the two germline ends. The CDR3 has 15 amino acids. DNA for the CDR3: TGTGCCAGCAGTTCCCCGGATAAGCTTACAGATACGCAGTATTTT. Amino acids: CASSSPDKLTDTQYF.

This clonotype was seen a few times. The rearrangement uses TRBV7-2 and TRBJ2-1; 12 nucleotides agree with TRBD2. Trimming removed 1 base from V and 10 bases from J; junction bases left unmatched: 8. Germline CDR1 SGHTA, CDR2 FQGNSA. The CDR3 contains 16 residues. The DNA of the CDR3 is TGTGCCAGCAGCTTAGTTCGACTAGCGGGGGAAGGGGAGCAGTTCTTC. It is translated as CASSLVRLAGEGEQFF.

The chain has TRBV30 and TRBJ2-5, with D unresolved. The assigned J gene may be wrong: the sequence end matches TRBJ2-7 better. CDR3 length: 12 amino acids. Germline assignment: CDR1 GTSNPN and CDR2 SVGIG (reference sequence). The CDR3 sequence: CALSAVPYEQYF. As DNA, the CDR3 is TGTGCCCTTTCCGCGGTTCCCTACGAGCAGTACTTC.

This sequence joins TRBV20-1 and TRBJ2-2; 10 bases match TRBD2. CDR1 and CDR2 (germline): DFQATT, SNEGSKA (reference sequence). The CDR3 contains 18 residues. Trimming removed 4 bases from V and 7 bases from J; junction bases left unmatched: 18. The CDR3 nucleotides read TGCAGTGCTAAATTACCCCTAAGAGCGGGAGGGCCCGACGGGGAGCTGTTTTTT. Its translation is CSAKLPLRAGGPDGELFF.

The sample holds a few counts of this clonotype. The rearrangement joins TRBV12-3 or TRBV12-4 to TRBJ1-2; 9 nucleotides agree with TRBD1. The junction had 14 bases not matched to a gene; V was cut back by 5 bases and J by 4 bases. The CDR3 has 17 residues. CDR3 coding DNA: TGTGCCAGCAGTCCCTACACAGGGGGCACTCGAAGCTATGGCTACACCTTC. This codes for CASSPYTGGTRSYGYTF.

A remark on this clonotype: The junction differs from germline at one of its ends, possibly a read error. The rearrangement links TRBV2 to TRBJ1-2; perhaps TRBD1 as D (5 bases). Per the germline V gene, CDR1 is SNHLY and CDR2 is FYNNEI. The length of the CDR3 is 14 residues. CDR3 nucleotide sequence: TGTGCCGGCAGTGAAGCGGTGGCAGGGAAAGGCTACACCTTC. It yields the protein CAGSEAVAGKGYTF.

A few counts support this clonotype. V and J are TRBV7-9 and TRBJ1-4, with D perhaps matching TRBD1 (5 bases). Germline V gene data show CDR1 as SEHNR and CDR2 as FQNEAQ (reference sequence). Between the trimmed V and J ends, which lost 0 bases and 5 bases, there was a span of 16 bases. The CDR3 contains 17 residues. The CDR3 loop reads CASSLAEVRVVNEKLFF. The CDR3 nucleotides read TGTGCCAGCAGCTTAGCCGAAGTCAGGGTGGTCAATGAAAAACTGTTTTTT.

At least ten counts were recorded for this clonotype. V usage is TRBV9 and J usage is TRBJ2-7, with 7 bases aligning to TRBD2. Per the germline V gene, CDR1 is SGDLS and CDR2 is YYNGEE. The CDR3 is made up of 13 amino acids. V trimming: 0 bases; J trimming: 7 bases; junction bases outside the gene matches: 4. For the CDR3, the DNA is TGTGCCAGCAGCGTAGATGGGGGGGGAGAGCAGTACTTC. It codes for CASSVDGGGEQYF.

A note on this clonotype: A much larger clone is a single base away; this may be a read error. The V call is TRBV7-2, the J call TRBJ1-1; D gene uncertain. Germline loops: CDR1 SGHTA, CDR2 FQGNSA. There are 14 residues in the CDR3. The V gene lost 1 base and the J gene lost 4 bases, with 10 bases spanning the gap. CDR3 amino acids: CASSLVVGRTEAFF. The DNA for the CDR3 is TGTGCCAGCAGCTTAGTGGTGGGTCGCACTGAAGCTTTCTTT.

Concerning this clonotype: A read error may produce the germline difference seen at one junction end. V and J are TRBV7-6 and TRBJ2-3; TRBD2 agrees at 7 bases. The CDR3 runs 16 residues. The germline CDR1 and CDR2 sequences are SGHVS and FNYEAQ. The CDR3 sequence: CTSSLSGGGYTDTQYF. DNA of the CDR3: TGTACCAGCAGCTTAAGCGGCGGGGGTTACACAGATACGCAGTATTTT.

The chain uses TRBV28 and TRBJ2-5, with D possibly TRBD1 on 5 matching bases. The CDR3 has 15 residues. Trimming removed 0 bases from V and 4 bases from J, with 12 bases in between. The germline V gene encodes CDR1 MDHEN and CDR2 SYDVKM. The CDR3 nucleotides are TGTGCCAGCAGTTTATGGGAAACAGGATCAGAGACCCAGTACTTC. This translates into CASSLWETGSETQYF.

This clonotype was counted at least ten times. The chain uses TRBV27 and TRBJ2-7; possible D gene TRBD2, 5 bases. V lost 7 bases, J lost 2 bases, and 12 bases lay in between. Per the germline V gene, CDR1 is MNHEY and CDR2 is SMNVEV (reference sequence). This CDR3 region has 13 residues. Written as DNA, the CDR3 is TGTGCCAGCACCACGGAGGAGACCTACGAGCAGTACTTC. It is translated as CASTTEETYEQYF.

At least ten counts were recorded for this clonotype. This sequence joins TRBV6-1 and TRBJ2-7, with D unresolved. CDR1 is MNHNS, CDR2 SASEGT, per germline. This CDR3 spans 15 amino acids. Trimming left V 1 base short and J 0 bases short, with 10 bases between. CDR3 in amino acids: CASSEVSASSYEQYF. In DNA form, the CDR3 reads TGTGCCAGCAGTGAAGTGAGCGCCAGCTCCTACGAGCAGTACTTC.

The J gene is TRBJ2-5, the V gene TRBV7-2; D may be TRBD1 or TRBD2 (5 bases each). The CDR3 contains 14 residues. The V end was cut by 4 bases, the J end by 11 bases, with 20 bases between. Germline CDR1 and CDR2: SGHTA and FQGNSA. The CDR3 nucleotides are TGTGCCAGCAGCTCAGGTTGGGGGAGTGGGGAGCAGTACTTC. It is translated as CASSSGWGSGEQYF.

CDR3 in amino acids: CSVSQGSNEKLFF. The CDR3 nucleotides read TGCAGCGTTTCACAGGGGTCTAATGAAAAACTGTTTTTT. The chain joins TRBV29-1 to TRBJ1-4; the match to TRBD1 covers 7 bases. Germline V gene lookup returns CDR1 SQVTM and CDR2 ANQGSEA. With V trimmed by 5 bases and J by 3 bases, 3 bases remained unmatched. This CDR3 is built from 13 residues.

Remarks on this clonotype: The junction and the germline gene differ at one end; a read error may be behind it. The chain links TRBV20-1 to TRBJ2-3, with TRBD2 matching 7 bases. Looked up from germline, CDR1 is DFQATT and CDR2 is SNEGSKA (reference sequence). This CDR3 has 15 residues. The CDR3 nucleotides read TGCAATGCTAGACGAGCAGCGGGGAGGACAGATACGCAGTATTTT. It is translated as CNARRAAGRTDTQYF.

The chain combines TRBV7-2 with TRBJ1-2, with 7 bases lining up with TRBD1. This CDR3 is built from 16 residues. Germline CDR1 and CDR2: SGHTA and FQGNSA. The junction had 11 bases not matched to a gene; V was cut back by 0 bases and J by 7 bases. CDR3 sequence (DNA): TGTGCCAGCAGCTTAGCAGGTGGCAGGGGGACCCTTGGCTACACCTTC. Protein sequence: CASSLAGGRGTLGYTF.

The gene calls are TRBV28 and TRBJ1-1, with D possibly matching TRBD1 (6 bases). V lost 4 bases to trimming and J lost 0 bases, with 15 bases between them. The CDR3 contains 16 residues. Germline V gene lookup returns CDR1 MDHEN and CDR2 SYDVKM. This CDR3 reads CASSSNYRAVNTEAFF. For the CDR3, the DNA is TGTGCCAGCAGTTCAAACTACAGGGCGGTGAACACTGAAGCTTTCTTT.

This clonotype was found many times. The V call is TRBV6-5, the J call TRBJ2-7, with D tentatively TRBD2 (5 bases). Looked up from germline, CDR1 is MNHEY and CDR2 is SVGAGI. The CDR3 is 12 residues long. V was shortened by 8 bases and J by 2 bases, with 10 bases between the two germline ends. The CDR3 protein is CASESGAYEQYF. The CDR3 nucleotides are TGTGCCAGCGAAAGCGGAGCCTACGAGCAGTACTTC.

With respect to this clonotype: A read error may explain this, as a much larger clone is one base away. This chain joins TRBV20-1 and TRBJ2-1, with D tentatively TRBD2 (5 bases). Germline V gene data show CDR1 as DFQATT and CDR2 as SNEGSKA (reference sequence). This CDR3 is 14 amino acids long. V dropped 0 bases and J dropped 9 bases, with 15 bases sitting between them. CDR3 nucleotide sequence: TGCAGTGCTAGAGATCACCAAAGAGGGAGTGAGCAGTTCTTC. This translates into CSARDHQRGSEQFF.

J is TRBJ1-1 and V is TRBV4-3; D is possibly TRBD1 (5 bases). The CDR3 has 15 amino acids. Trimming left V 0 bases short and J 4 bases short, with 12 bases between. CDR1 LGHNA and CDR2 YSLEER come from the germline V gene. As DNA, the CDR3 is TGCGCCAGCAGCCAAGATCGGCCGGGGGGCACTGAAGCTTTCTTT. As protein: CASSQDRPGGTEAFF.

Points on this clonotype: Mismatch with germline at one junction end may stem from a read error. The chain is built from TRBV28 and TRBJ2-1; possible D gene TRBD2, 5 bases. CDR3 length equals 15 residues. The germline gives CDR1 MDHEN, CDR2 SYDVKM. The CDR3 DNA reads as TGTGCTAGCAGTCCTCGGACTCCCCGACGTGATGAGCAGTTCTTC. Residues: CASSPRTPRRDEQFF.

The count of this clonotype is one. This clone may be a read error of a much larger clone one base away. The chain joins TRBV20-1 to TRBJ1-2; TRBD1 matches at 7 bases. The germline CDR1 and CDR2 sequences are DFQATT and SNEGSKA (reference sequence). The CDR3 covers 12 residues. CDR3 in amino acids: CRASTGTDGYTF. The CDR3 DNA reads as TGCAGGGCGTCGACAGGGACGGATGGCTACACCTTC.

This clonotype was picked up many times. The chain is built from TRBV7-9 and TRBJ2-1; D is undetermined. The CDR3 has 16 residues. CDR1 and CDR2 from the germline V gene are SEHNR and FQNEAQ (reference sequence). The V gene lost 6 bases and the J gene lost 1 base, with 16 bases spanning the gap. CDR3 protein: CASRTIDPRSYNEQFF. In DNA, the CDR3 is TGTGCCAGCAGAACGATCGATCCGAGGTCCTACAATGAGCAGTTCTTC.